The TCR beta chain under discussion was sequenced for a study of T cell responses to AZD1222 COVID-19 vaccine. The CDR3 extends over 14 amino acids. Germline lookup yields CDR1 MNHNY and CDR2 SVGAGI (reference sequence). Between the trimmed V and J ends, which lost 2 bases and 0 bases, there was a span of 7 bases. Second-dose schedules of about 4 or about 12 weeks were combined. TCRdb's table, derived via immunoSEQ multiplex PCR, lists solely in-frame clones and lacks some. The sample shows 65,000 to 70,000 clones, 75% to 90% of them seen only once. Notes on the study in general: White British ancestry dominated among donors, who included more females, and clonal diversity was possibly underestimated. Unmutated variant regions are reportedly targeted by nearly half of spike-specific TCRs. Spike-specific TCRs gained breadth and depth after people received two AZD1222 doses.

This clone was seen just once. Its target is unknown. The specimen comprised peripheral blood, sampled 28 days after the second AZD1222 dose. The V gene is TRBV6-6, the J gene TRBJ1-1, with D unresolved. The receptor's source is an adult who received the AZD1222 COVID-19 vaccine. The chain's CDR3 is CASSYGTMNTEAFF. The DNA for the CDR3 is TGTGCCAGCAGTTACGGTACAATGAACACTGAAGCTTTCTTT.